This TCR beta chain is from a study of cytomegalovirus exposure and HLA in healthy donors. Study-level findings and limits: Associated with cytomegalovirus, according to the listing, were 150 to 200 TCR beta chains. Whilst most TCR sequences proved rare, a subset of public TCRs occurred across many donors. Reports indicated that the classifier achieved high specificity and sensitivity in diagnosing cytomegalovirus status. As confirmed in vitro, three CMV-associated chains were specific for CMV antigens.

V was shortened by 8 bases and J by 5 bases, with 10 bases between the two germline ends. Germline CDR1 WSHSY, CDR2 SAAADI. The CDR3 totals 12 residues. Concerning this clone itself: Its antigen is not known.

Measured with immunoSEQ multiplex PCR; TCRdb has only the in-frame clones, and not every one. The sample consists of some 150,000 clones, approximately 90% of them appearing once. The source is a young man in good health and CMV-seropositive. V and J are TRBV10-2 and TRBJ2-1; D ambiguous. The material sequenced was PBMCs. CDR3: CASLLADNEQFF. In nucleotides, the CDR3 is TGCGCCAGCCTCCTCGCGGACAATGAGCAGTTCTTC.